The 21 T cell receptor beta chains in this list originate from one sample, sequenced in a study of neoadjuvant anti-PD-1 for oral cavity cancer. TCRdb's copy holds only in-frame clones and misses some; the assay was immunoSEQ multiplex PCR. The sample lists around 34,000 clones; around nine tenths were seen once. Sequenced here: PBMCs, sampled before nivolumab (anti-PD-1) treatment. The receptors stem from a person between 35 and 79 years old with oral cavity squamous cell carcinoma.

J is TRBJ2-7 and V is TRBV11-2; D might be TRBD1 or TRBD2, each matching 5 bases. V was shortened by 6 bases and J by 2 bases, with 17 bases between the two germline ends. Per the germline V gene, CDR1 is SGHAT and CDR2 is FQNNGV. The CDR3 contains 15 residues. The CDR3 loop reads CASRPMMGVPYEQYF. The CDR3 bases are TGTGCCAGCAGGCCTATGATGGGGGTTCCCTACGAGCAGTACTTC.

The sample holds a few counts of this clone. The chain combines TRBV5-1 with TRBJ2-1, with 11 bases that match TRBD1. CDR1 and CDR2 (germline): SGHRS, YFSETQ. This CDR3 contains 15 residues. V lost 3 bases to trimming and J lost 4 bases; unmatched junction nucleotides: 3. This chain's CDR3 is CASSWTGGAYNEQFF. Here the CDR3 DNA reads TGCGCCAGCAGCTGGACAGGGGGCGCATACAATGAGCAGTTCTTC.

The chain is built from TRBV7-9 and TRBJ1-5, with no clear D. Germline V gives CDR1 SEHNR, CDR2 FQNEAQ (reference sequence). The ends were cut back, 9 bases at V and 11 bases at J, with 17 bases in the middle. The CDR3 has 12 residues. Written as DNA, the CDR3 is TGTGCCAGTCACCAAAATGACCCGACCCAGCATTTT. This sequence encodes CASHQNDPTQHF.

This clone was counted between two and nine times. CDR3 residues: CASRDLPPNEQYF. The CDR3 nucleotides read TGTGCCAGCCGGGATCTTCCCCCCAACGAGCAGTACTTC. This chain uses TRBV6-1 with TRBJ2-7, with a possible D match to TRBD2 (5 bases). The CDR3 contains 13 residues. The germline V and J ends were trimmed by 8 bases and 5 bases, with 16 bases remaining between them. The germline V gene has CDR1 MNHNS and CDR2 SASEGT.

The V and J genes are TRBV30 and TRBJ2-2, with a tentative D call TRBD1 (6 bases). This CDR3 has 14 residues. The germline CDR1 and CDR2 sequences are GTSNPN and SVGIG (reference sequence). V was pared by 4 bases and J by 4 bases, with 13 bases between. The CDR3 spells CAWNRVASTGELFF. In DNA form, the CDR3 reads TGTGCCTGGAACAGGGTGGCGAGCACCGGGGAGCTGTTTTTT.

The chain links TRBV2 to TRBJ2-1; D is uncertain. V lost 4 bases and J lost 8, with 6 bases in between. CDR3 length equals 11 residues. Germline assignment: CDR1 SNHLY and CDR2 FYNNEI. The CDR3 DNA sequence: TGTGCCAGCAGTGCCCCGTATGAGCAGTTCTTC. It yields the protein CASSAPYEQFF.

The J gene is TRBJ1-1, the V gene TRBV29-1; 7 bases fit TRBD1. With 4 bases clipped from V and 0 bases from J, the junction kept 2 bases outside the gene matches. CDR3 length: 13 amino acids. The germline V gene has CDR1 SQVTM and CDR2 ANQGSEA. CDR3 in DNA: TGCAGCGTTGGGGACAGCATGAACACTGAAGCTTTCTTT. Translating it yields CSVGDSMNTEAFF.

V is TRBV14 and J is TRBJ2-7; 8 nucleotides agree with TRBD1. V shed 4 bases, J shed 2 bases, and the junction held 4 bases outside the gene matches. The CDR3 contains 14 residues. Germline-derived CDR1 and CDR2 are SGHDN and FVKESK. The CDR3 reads CASSPLQGAYEQYF. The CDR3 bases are TGTGCCAGCAGCCCGTTACAGGGGGCCTACGAGCAGTACTTC.

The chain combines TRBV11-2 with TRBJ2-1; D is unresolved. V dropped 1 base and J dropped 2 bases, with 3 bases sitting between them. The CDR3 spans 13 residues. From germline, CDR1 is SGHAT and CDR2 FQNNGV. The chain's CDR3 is CASSLGTYNEQFF. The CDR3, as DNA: TGTGCCAGCAGCTTAGGGACCTACAATGAGCAGTTCTTC.

The chain's CDR3 is CASSEYNEQFF. In DNA form, the CDR3 reads TGCGCCAGCAGTGAGTACAATGAGCAGTTCTTC. This sequence joins TRBV10-1 and TRBJ2-1; D gene unclear. From germline, CDR1 is WNHNN and CDR2 SYGVQD (reference sequence). The CDR3 consists of 11 residues. Trimming shortened V by 1 base and J by 5 bases, and 0 bases separated the two germline ends.

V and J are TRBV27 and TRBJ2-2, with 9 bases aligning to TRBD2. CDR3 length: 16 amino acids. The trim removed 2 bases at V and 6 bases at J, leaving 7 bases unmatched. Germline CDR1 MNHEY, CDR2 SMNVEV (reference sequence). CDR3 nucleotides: TGTGCCAGCAGTTTAAAAGCGGGGGGTACGTCCGGGGAGCTGTTTTTT. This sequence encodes CASSLKAGGTSGELFF.

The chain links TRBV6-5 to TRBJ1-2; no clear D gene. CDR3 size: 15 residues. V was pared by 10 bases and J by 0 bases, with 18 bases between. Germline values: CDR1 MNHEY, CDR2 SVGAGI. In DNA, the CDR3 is TGTGCCACCCGTCTTGGGATTGGGGCTAACTATGGCTACACCTTC. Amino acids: CATRLGIGANYGYTF.

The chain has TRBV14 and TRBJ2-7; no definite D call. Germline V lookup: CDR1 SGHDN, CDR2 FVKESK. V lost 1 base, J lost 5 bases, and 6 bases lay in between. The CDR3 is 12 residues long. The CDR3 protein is CASSQVTDEQYF. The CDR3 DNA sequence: TGTGCCAGCAGCCAAGTGACGGACGAGCAGTACTTC.

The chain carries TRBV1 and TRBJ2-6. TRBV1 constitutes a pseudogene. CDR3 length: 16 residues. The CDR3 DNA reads TGCACCAGCAACCCCCGGCTGTGGTTCGGGGCCAACGTCCTGACTTTC. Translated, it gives CTSNPRLWFGANVLTF.

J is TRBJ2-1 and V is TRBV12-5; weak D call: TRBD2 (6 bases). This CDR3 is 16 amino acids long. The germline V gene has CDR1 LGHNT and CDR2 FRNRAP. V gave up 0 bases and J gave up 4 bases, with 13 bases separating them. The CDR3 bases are TGTGCTAGTGGTTTGGTAGGAGGCGGGGTTTACAATGAGCAGTTCTTC. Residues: CASGLVGGGVYNEQFF.

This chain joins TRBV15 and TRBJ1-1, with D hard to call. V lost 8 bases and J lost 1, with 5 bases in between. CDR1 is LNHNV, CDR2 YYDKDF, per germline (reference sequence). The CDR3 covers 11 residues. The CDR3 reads CATRGNTEAFF. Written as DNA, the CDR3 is TGTGCCACCCGCGGGAACACTGAAGCTTTCTTT.

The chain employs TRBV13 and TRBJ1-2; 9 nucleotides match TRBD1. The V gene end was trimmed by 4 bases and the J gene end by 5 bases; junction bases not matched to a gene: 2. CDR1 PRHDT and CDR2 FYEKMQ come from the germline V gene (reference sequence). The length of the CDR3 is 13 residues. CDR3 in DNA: TGTGCCAGCAGCTCGGACAGGGGTTATGGCTACACCTTC. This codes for CASSSDRGYGYTF. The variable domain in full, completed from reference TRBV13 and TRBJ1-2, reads AAGVIQSPRHLIKEKRETATLKCYPIPRHDTVYWYQQGPGQDPQFLISFYEKMQSDKGSIPDRFSAQQFSDYHSELNMSSLELGDSALYFCASSSDRGYGYTFGSGTRLTVV.

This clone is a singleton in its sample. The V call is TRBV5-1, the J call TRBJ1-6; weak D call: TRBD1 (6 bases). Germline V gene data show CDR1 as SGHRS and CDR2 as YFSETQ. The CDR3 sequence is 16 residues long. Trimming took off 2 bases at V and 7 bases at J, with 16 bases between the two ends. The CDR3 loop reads CASSLEGHAKNSPLHF. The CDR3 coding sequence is TGCGCCAGCAGCTTAGAGGGACACGCCAAAAATTCACCCCTCCACTTT.

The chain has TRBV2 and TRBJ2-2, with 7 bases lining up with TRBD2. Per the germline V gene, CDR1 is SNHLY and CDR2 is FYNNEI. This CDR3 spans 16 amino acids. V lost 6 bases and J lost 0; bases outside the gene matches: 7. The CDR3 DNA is TGTGCCAGCAGGACGGGGACTAATGCGAACACCGGGGAGCTGTTTTTT. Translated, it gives CASRTGTNANTGELFF.

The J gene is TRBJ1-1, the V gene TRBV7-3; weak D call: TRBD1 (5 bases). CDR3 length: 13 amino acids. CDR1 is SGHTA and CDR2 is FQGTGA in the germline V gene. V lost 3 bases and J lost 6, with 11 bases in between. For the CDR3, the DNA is TGTGCCAGCAGCTTGTCAGGGATTGCTGAAGCTTTCTTT. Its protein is CASSLSGIAEAFF. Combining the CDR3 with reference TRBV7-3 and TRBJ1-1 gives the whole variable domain GAGVSQTPSNKVTEKGKYVELRCDPISGHTALYWYRQSLGQGPEFLIYFQGTGAADDSGLPNDRFFAVRPEGSVSTLKIQRTERGDSAVYLCASSLSGIAEAFFGQGTRLTVV.

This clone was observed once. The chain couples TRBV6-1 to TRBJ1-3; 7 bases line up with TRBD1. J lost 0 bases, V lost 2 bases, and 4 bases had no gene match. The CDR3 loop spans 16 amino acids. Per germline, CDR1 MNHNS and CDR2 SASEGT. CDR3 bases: TGTGCCAGCAGTGAATCACAGGGGCTCTCTGGAAACACCATATATTTT. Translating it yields CASSESQGLSGNTIYF.